Listed below are T cell receptor beta chains from one sample, sequenced in a study of regulatory T cells in long-lasting Graves disease. TCRdb ran MiXCR on the multiplex PCR reads and lists one entry per CDR3 protein. This sample carries 300,000 to 350,000 distinct CDR3 sequences, about 20% of them seen once, and the ten largest clones take approximately 31%. This sample comprised peripheral blood mononuclear cells (PBMCs), obtained when the disease was refractory, from a patient treated with antithyroid drugs. The origin of the receptors is a female donor with Graves disease. The conserved cysteine and the conserved F or W are not part of the CDR3 here. Clone size is shown for a subset of rows, as once, few, many or a class of expanded clone.

clone size	V gene	CDR3 length	J gene	CDR3 protein
many	TRBV30	12	TRBJ1-1	AWSVNRRNTEAF
.	TRBV9	11	TRBJ2-7	ASSPQTGSEQY
.	TRBV30	13	TRBJ2-1	AWSPLGLADNEQF
once	TRBV7-9	12	TRBJ2-2	ASSLDTGTGELF
.	TRBV10-3	11	TRBJ1-1	AISDELNTEAF
many	TRBV11-1	10	TRBJ1-1	ASSLRGSEAF
few	TRBV6-2/TRBV6-3	11	TRBJ1-5	ASSYSAVQPQH
many	TRBV28	13	TRBJ2-7	ASSSGGPLSYEQY
.	TRBV5-1	11	TRBJ1-1	ASSWAGGSEAF
.	TRBV18	13	TRBJ2-5	ASSPQEREIETQY
.	TRBV20-1	15	.	SARDGLAGVLGNEQF
.	TRBV3-1	15	TRBJ2-3	ASSQGGSGRGTDTQY
many	TRBV7-2	17	TRBJ1-6	ASSHELPPLSSYNSPLH
.	TRBV30	11	TRBJ1-2	ACRDSVNYGYT
many	TRBV11-3	12	TRBJ2-5	ASSRLGVEETQY
.	TRBV25-1	17	TRBJ2-2	ASSESPGASGSATGELF
many	TRBV6-9	13	TRBJ1-6	ASSYPPGLNSPLH
many	TRBV20-1	11	TRBJ2-5	SAISDRGETQY
many	TRBV10-3	15	TRBJ2-6	AISRDRQISGANVLT
.	TRBV29-1	9	TRBJ1-1	SVEWVTEAF
.	TRBV7-9	10	TRBJ2-4	ASSLQGNIQY
.	TRBV25-1	12	TRBJ2-1	ASRLAGGRDEQF
many	TRBV6-1	12	TRBJ1-2	ASTPSWGTYGYT
.	TRBV9	12	TRBJ2-6	ASSVGLGANVLT
.	TRBV19	12	TRBJ2-7	ASSPPHGPYEQY
few	TRBV2	20	TRBJ1-5	ASGDGEGRFVKPSLSNQPQH
many	TRBV28	15	TRBJ2-2	ASSRLAGGPNTGELF
many	TRBV18	11	TRBJ1-6	ASSASENSPLH
.	TRBV6-1	16	TRBJ2-2	ASPPSQEGWLAGGELF
many	TRBV6-2/TRBV6-3	16	TRBJ2-2	ASSSFPGLSWGTGELF
.	TRBV6-9	12	TRBJ2-7	ACSYDEGLYEQY
.	TRBV10-3	13	TRBJ2-7	AINEQGQGRYEQY
.	TRBV20-1	11	TRBJ1-1	SAPAPARPEAF
many	TRBV7-8	13	TRBJ2-7	ASSPNRGSLYEQY
many	TRBV7-2	14	TRBJ2-2	ASSWTSTRSTGELF
.	TRBV19	12	TRBJ2-7	ASRRAQGGHEQY
many	TRBV6-1	11	TRBJ1-4	ASRTGLGEKLF
many	TRBV10-3	12	TRBJ2-7	AISPGTSGYEQY
.	TRBV28	11	TRBJ1-6	ASRGPYNSPLH
.	TRBV28	13	TRBJ2-3	ASSSGLAGEDTQY
few	TRBV6-1	13	TRBJ1-2	ASSQGDRRYYGYT
few	TRBV15	13	TRBJ1-4	ATSRDGMVLEKLF
few	TRBV15	13	TRBJ1-4	ATSNWGAGDEKLF
few	TRBV4-2	12	TRBJ1-1	ASSQEGQGGEAF
few	TRBV14	11	TRBJ2-2	ASRRQGPGELF
.	TRBV12-3/TRBV12-4	11	TRBJ2-2	ASRGLAGGELF
.	TRBV6-1	12	TRBJ2-1	ASSGTGNYNEQF
few	TRBV28	14	TRBJ1-5	ASSPFRGQGNQPQH
.	TRBV12-5	14	TRBJ1-1	ASGPWTARANTEAF
many	TRBV3-1	13	TRBJ1-1	ASSQDTPRGLGAF
.	TRBV5-5	10	TRBJ2-2	ASKPGAGELF
.	TRBV5-1	12	TRBJ2-7	ASSLVPSSYEQY
many	TRBV2	12	TRBJ1-5	ASSLPGPREPQH
once	TRBV19	16	TRBJ2-1	ASSNPLRATSSYNEQF
few	TRBV6-1	11	TRBJ2-7	ASSGIRGNEQY
many	TRBV28	13	TRBJ1-5	ASSGGGFSNQPQH
.	TRBV30	14	TRBJ2-4	AWSVLGAGAKNIQY
many	TRBV12-3/TRBV12-4	12	TRBJ1-5	ASSGGDSNQPQH
few	TRBV7-9	13	TRBJ2-1	ASSPYRTGYNEQF